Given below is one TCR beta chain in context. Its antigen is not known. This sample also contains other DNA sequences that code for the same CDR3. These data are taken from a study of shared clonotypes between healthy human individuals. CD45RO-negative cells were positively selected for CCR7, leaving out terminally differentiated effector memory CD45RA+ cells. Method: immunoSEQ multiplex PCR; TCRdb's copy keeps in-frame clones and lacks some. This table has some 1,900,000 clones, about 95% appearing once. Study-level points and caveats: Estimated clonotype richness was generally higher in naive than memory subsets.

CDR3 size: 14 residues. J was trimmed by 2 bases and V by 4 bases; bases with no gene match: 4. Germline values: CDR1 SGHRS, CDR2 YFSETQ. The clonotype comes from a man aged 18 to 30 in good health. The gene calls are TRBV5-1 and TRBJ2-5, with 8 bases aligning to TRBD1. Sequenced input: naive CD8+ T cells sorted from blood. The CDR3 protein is CASSADRGQETQYF. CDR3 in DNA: TGCGCCAGCAGCGCCGACAGGGGACAAGAGACCCAGTACTTC.